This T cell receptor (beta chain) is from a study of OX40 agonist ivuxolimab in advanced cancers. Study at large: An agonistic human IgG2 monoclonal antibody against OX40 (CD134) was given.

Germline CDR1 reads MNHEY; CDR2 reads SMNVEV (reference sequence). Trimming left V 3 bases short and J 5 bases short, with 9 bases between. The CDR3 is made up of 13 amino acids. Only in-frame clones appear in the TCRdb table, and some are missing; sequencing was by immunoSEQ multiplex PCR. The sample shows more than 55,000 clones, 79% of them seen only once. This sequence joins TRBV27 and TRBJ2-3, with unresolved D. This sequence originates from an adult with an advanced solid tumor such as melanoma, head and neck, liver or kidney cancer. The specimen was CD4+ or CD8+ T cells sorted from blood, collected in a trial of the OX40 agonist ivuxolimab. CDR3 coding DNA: TGTGCCAGCAGTTTTTATTCGGGAGATACGCAGTATTTT. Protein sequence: CASSFYSGDTQYF.